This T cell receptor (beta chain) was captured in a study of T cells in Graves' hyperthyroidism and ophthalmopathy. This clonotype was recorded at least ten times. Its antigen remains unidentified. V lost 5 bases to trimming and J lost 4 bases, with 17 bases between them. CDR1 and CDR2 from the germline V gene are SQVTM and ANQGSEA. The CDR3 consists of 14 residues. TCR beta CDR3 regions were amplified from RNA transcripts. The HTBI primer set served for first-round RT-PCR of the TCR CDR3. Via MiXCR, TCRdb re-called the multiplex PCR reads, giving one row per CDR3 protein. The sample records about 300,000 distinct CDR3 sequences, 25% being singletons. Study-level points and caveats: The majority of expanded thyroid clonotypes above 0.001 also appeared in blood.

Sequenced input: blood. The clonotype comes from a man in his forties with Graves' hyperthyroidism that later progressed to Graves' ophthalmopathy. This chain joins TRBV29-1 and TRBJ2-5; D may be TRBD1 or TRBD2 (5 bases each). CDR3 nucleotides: TGCAGCGTTCGGGACGACACGCAGGGAGAGACCCAGTACTTC. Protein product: CSVRDDTQGETQYF.